One sample yielded the 7 T cell receptor beta chains listed below, sequenced in a study of brain T cells in children with intractable seizures. TCRdb's copy holds only in-frame clones and misses some; the assay was immunoSEQ multiplex PCR. The sample records roughly 120,000 clones, 94% being singletons. This specimen consisted of peripheral blood, obtained at surgery. All receptors derive from a boy younger than two with hemimegalencephaly and intractable seizures.

The rearrangement uses TRBV5-1 and TRBJ2-7; D may correspond to TRBD1 or TRBD2 (5 bases each). Germline V CDR1 and CDR2: SGHRS, YFSETQ. Trimming took 0 bases from V and 0 from J, leaving 10 bases between them. CDR3 size: 15 residues. Here the CDR3 reads CASSLVGVSSYEQYF. CDR3 in DNA: TGCGCCAGCAGCTTGGTGGGGGTAAGCTCCTACGAGCAGTACTTC. The full variable domain, with the rest looked up from reference TRBV5-1 and TRBJ2-7, is KAGVTQTPRYLIKTRGQQVTLSCSPISGHRSVSWYQQTPGQGLQFLFEYFSETQRNKGNFPGRFSGRQFSNSRSEMNVSTLELGDSALYLCASSLVGVSSYEQYFGPGTRLTVT.

The chain uses TRBV28 and TRBJ2-7; D gene uncertain. This CDR3 contains 13 residues. V dropped 7 bases and J dropped 2 bases, with 12 bases sitting between them. Germline loops: CDR1 MDHEN, CDR2 SYDVKM. The CDR3 here is CASTKPGAYEQYF. For the CDR3, the DNA is TGTGCCAGCACTAAACCGGGCGCCTACGAGCAGTACTTC.

The chain has TRBV15 and TRBJ2-1; maybe TRBD2 (6 bases). CDR1 and CDR2 (germline): LNHNV, YYDKDF (reference sequence). The CDR3 is made up of 15 amino acids. Trimming left V 2 bases short and J 7 bases short, with 15 bases between. CDR3 sequence: CATSRFPGLLNEQFF. The CDR3 DNA reads as TGTGCCACCAGCAGATTTCCGGGACTTTTAAATGAGCAGTTCTTC.

V and J are TRBV5-4 and TRBJ2-5; D not certain. Germline CDR1 SGHNT, CDR2 YYREEE (reference sequence). The V gene lost 2 bases and the J gene lost 1 base, with 3 bases spanning the gap. This CDR3 is built from 12 residues. The CDR3 DNA sequence: TGTGCCAGCAGCTTCCCCCAAGAGACCCAGTACTTC. This codes for CASSFPQETQYF.

The rearrangement uses TRBV9 and TRBJ2-3; tentatively, D is TRBD2 (6 bases). V gave up 4 bases and J gave up 4 bases, with 19 bases separating them. The length of the CDR3 is 16 residues. Germline V gives CDR1 SGDLS, CDR2 YYNGEE. This CDR3 is CASSSAHGSISDTQYF. The DNA for the CDR3 is TGTGCCAGCAGCTCCGCTCACGGGAGTATTTCAGATACGCAGTATTTT.

The chain couples TRBV5-6 to TRBJ1-1; TRBD1 agrees at 10 bases. Trimming removed 1 base from V and 1 base from J; junction bases left unmatched: 7. Germline CDR1 and CDR2: SGHDT and YYEEEE. CDR3 length: 17 amino acids. This CDR3 is CASSLIGQGGGNTEAFF. DNA of the CDR3: TGTGCCAGCAGCTTGATCGGACAGGGGGGCGGGAACACTGAAGCTTTCTTT.

On this clone itself: At one end the junction does not follow the germline gene, possibly because of a read error. This chain joins TRBV12-3 or TRBV12-4 and TRBJ2-2; D gene unclear. The CDR3 has 12 residues. The CDR3 DNA sequence: TGTGCCAGCAGTCTGCTACGGGCCCGTCAACTTTTT. Translated: CASSLLRARQLF.